This T cell receptor (beta chain) came from a study of blood T cells in healthy people across ages. A second PCR, run for about 6 to 11 cycles, used a sample-barcoded 5' primer plus a J-beta primer mix. The authors tagged each cDNA molecule using a template-switch adaptor with 12 random nucleotides. TCRdb analysed the 5' RACE reads with MiXCR anew, one entry per CDR3 protein. This sample carries almost 800,000 distinct CDR3 sequences, roughly 64% of them seen once, and the ten largest clones take roughly 22%. Isolation of PBMCs gave at least 7 million cells per sample. Each sample yielded at least 6 micrograms of PBMC total RNA. General study findings and limits: A greater number of naive CD4+ cells and higher diversity distinguished long-lived donors from aged donors.

A remark on this clonotype: The target antigen is unknown.

The receptor comes from a man aged 25 to 40 in good health. The sample consisted of blood.

Here the CDR3 reads CASSLGWGGAAVNEQYF. CDR3 in DNA: TGTGCCAGCAGTCTAGGATGGGGGGGGGCTGCTGTCAATGAGCAGTACTTC. The genes are TRBV12-3 or TRBV12-4 and TRBJ2-7; maybe TRBD2 (7 bases). V was clipped by 5 bases and J by 7 bases, with 27 bases between them. CDR3 size: 17 residues.